One sample yielded the 23 T cell receptor beta chains listed below, sequenced in a study of CD8 T cells in Susac syndrome. When the RNA was reverse transcribed, random hexamers were used with an input of 0.5 to 1 ug. TCRdb itself ran the immunoSEQ multiplex PCR reads through MiXCR, one entry per CDR3 protein. The sample includes approximately 120,000 distinct CDR3 sequences, 91% of them seen just once. The sample consisted of CD8+ T cells from PBMCs. The receptors derive from a human donor with multiple sclerosis.

This clonotype was seen a single time. The chain carries TRBV6-2 or TRBV6-3 and TRBJ2-1, with 11 bases identical to TRBD2. Trimming removed 4 bases from V and 0 bases from J; junction bases left unmatched: 14. CDR3 length: 20 residues. CDR1 MNHEY and CDR2 SVGEGT come from the germline V gene. CDR3 residues: CASSFLRLAGLRFSYNEQFF. The CDR3 DNA sequence: TGTGCCAGCAGTTTTCTGAGACTAGCGGGATTAAGATTCTCCTACAATGAGCAGTTCTTC.

The rearrangement uses TRBV29-1 and TRBJ2-7; possible D gene TRBD1, 5 bases. The CDR3 consists of 12 residues. V lost 4 bases, J lost 5 bases, and 12 bases lay in between. In germline, CDR1 is SQVTM, CDR2 ANQGSEA. CDR3 loop: CSVAPSGNEQYF. The CDR3 region has the DNA TGCAGCGTTGCTCCTTCAGGGAACGAGCAGTACTTC.

This clonotype showed up just a few times. V and J are TRBV27 and TRBJ2-2; D possibly corresponds to TRBD1 (5 bases). Germline lookup yields CDR1 MNHEY and CDR2 SMNVEV (reference sequence). The CDR3 sequence is 11 residues long. V was cut by 3 bases and J by 9 bases, with 5 bases left in between. The CDR3: CASSLGRELFF. The CDR3, as DNA: TGTGCCAGCAGTTTGGGGCGGGAGCTGTTTTTT.

This sequence joins TRBV4-1 and TRBJ2-7, with 12 positions matching TRBD2. This CDR3 is built from 15 residues. V gave up 4 bases and J gave up 3 bases; unmatched junction bases: 4. Germline V gene lookup returns CDR1 MGHRA and CDR2 YSYEKL. CDR3 sequence (DNA): TGCGCCAGCAGCCCCCGGACTAGCGGGAACTACGAGCAGTACTTC. Its translation: CASSPRTSGNYEQYF.

The V and J genes are TRBV3-1 and TRBJ2-1; D may be TRBD1 or TRBD2 (5 bases each). The CDR3 extends over 16 amino acids. Germline V gene sequence: CDR1 LGHDT, CDR2 YNNKEL (reference sequence). Trimming pared 0 bases from V and 9 bases from J, leaving 18 bases between. In nucleotides, the CDR3 is TGTGCCAGCAGCCAAGATCTGGGGACCCCCTTAGCTGAGCAGTTCTTC. This sequence encodes CASSQDLGTPLAEQFF.

This clonotype appeared once. This chain links TRBV28 with TRBJ2-1; no definite D call. In germline, CDR1 is MDHEN, CDR2 SYDVKM. The CDR3 loop spans 14 amino acids. V lost 3 bases to trimming and J lost 5 bases, with 11 bases between them. CDR3 in DNA: TGTGCCAGCAGTTTTCGGACCGAAAACAATGAGCAGTTCTTC. Translated: CASSFRTENNEQFF.

The chain is built from TRBV5-4 and TRBJ2-1, with D perhaps being TRBD1 or TRBD2 (5 bases each). There are 13 residues in the CDR3. Trimming removed 4 bases from V and 8 bases from J, with 13 bases in between. Germline V gene data show CDR1 as SGHNT and CDR2 as YYREEE (reference sequence). CDR3 bases: TGTGCCAGCAGCCTGGGGACGGCCCATGAGCAGTTCTTC. Protein sequence: CASSLGTAHEQFF.

This chain uses TRBV2 with TRBJ1-5; D not certain. V was trimmed by 3 bases and J by 5 bases, leaving 23 bases between them. Germline CDR1 and CDR2: SNHLY and FYNNEI. The CDR3 extends over 18 amino acids. The CDR3 region has the DNA TGTGCCAGCAGTGATGGGTCTGGGAGATTTGTCGCCGATCAGCCCCAGCATTTT. Its protein is CASSDGSGRFVADQPQHF.

The genes are TRBV27 and TRBJ1-2, with D tentatively TRBD1 (5 bases). Germline V CDR1 and CDR2: MNHEY, SMNVEV (reference sequence). The germline V and J ends were trimmed by 5 bases and 5 bases, with 15 bases remaining between them. The CDR3 sequence is 14 residues long. CDR3 protein: CASSLTVTHYGYTF. CDR3 sequence (DNA): TGTGCCAGCAGTCTGACAGTGACCCATTATGGCTACACCTTC.

The table lists this clonotype with a count of one. The genes are TRBV4-1 and TRBJ1-1; maybe TRBD1 (6 bases). Germline assignment: CDR1 MGHRA and CDR2 YSYEKL. The V gene lost 4 bases and the J gene lost 5 bases, with 17 bases spanning the gap. The CDR3 sequence is 15 residues long. The CDR3 here is CASSPGVGLRTEAFF. CDR3 bases: TGCGCCAGCAGCCCAGGGGTCGGATTAAGGACTGAAGCTTTCTTT.

This clonotype was picked up one time. The V gene is TRBV27, the J gene TRBJ2-3, with D possibly being TRBD1 or TRBD2 (5 bases each). This CDR3 comprises 15 residues. Trimming cost V 5 bases and J 1 base, with 13 bases left between them. The germline V gene encodes CDR1 MNHEY and CDR2 SMNVEV (reference sequence). The CDR3 DNA is TGTGCCAGCAGTGCCTGGGACGCCCGCACAGATACGCAGTATTTT. Its translation is CASSAWDARTDTQYF.

The gene calls are TRBV3-1 and TRBJ1-4; D gene unclear. The CDR3 runs 13 residues. Trimming took off 8 bases at V and 7 bases at J, with 14 bases between the two ends. The germline CDR1 and CDR2 sequences are LGHDT and YNNKEL (reference sequence). The CDR3, as DNA: TGTGCCAGCGACCGGGAAGAGAGTGAAAAACTGTTTTTT. It is translated as CASDREESEKLFF. The full variable domain, completed using reference TRBV3-1 and TRBJ1-4, is DTAVSQTPKYLVTQMGNDKSIKCEQNLGHDTMYWYKQDSKKFLKIMFSYNNKELIINETVPNRFSPKSPDKAHLNLHINSLELGDSAVYFCASDREESEKLFFGSGTQLSVL.

In its sample, this clonotype was seen once. The V and J genes are TRBV20-1 and TRBJ1-2, with TRBD1 identical over 7 bases. V was pared by 6 bases and J by 1 base, with 8 bases of the junction left unmatched. The CDR3 runs to 14 residues. The germline V gene encodes CDR1 DFQATT and CDR2 SNEGSKA (reference sequence). CDR3 coding DNA: TGCAGTGCCCCGGGACAGAACTTTAACTATGGCTACACCTTC. Its protein is CSAPGQNFNYGYTF.

The rearrangement links TRBV28 to TRBJ2-3; 14 nucleotides line up with TRBD2. The CDR3 has 15 residues. V trimming: 6 bases; J trimming: 3 bases; junction bases outside the gene matches: 2. Germline loops: CDR1 MDHEN, CDR2 SYDVKM. CDR3: CASSRTSGRTDTQYF. The DNA of the CDR3 is TGTGCCAGCAGCCGGACTAGCGGGAGGACAGATACGCAGTATTTT.

The chain couples TRBV24-1 to TRBJ2-1; no clear D gene. This CDR3 region has 14 residues. Trimming left V 5 bases short and J 9 bases short, with 16 bases between. Germline-derived CDR1 and CDR2 are KGHDR and SFDVKD. As DNA, the CDR3 is TGTGCCACCAGTGGCCGACAAACATTGCGTGAGCAGTTCTTC. Encoded protein: CATSGRQTLREQFF.

The genes are TRBV12-3 or TRBV12-4 and TRBJ1-5; the D is unclear. Trimming left V 1 base short and J 5 bases short, with 6 bases between. CDR3 size: 13 residues. The CDR3 loop is CASSLGFHQPQHF. DNA for the CDR3: TGTGCCAGCAGTTTAGGGTTTCATCAGCCCCAGCATTTT.

This clonotype appeared a single time. V usage is TRBV7-8 and J usage is TRBJ2-7, with unresolved D. Deletions cut 5 bases from V and 5 bases from J, with 10 bases between. The CDR3 covers 12 residues. CDR1 is SGHVS, CDR2 FQNEAQ, per germline. CDR3 nucleotide sequence: TGTGCCAGCAGCACGAGACGGGACGAGCAGTACTTC. It is translated as CASSTRRDEQYF.

The rearrangement uses TRBV27 and TRBJ2-3; D not resolved. The J call may not be correct, given that the DNA end is closer to TRBJ1-5. The CDR3 runs to 14 residues. Germline CDR1 and CDR2: MNHEY and SMNVEV (reference sequence). This chain's CDR3 is CASSLGLAGRTQHF. CDR3 DNA: TGTGCCAGCAGTTTAGGGCTAGCGGGCAGGACGCAGCATTTT.

The rearrangement joins TRBV15 to TRBJ1-5; 8 bases are a match to TRBD1. J was trimmed by 0 bases and V by 8 bases; bases with no gene match: 6. The CDR3 runs 15 residues. Germline-derived CDR1 and CDR2 are LNHNV and YYDKDF (reference sequence). The CDR3 reads CATDGTGNSNQPQHF. The DNA of the CDR3 is TGTGCCACCGACGGGACAGGCAATAGCAATCAGCCCCAGCATTTT.

Concerning this clonotype itself: One end of the junction is discordant with germline, which a read error may explain. The rearrangement joins TRBV9 to TRBJ2-1; D is possibly TRBD2 (5 bases). CDR1 is SGDLS and CDR2 is YYNGEE in the germline V gene. The CDR3 contains 10 residues. CDR3 bases: TGTGCCAGCAGCGGCCGGGATCGTATTTTC. Protein product: CASSGRDRIF.

CDR3 DNA sequence: TGTGCCAGTAGTATAGCCCCTGAGGCCGGGGAGCTGTTTTTT. Amino acid sequence: CASSIAPEAGELFF. The chain is built from TRBV19 and TRBJ2-2; D remains ambiguous. V gave up 1 base and J gave up 6 bases, with 9 bases separating them. CDR3 size: 14 residues. From germline, CDR1 is LNHDA and CDR2 SQIVND (reference sequence).

This clonotype was counted once. The rearrangement uses TRBV4-1 and TRBJ2-7; 7 bases align to TRBD1. The V and J ends lost 5 bases and 2 bases, in that order; junction bases with no gene match: 9. This CDR3 has 15 residues. Per germline, CDR1 MGHRA and CDR2 YSYEKL. CDR3 nucleotides: TGCGCCAGCAGCGATCGACAGGGTCGGACCTACGAGCAGTACTTC. Amino acids: CASSDRQGRTYEQYF.

V and J are TRBV9 and TRBJ2-2, with TRBD2 matching over 9 bases. The germline gives CDR1 SGDLS, CDR2 YYNGEE. The CDR3 extends over 15 amino acids. The V segment lost 2 bases and the J segment 8 bases; nucleotides outside the gene matches: 7. In DNA form, the CDR3 reads TGTGCCAGCAGCGTGATAGCGGGAGAACCAGGGGAGCTGTTTTTT. It specifies CASSVIAGEPGELFF.